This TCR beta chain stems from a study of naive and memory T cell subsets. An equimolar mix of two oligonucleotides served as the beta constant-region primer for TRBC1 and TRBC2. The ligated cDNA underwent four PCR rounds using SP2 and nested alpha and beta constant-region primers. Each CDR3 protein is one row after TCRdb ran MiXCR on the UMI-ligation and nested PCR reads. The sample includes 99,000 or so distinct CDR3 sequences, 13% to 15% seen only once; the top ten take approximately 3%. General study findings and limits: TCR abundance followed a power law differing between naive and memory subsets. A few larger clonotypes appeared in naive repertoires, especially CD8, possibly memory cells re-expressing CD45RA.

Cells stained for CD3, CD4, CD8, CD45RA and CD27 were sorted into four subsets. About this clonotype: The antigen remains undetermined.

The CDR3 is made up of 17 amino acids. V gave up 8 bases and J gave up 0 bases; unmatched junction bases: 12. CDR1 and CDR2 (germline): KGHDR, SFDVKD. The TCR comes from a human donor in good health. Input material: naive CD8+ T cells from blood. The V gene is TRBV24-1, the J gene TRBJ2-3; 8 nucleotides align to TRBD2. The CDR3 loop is CATKGPGVAGSTDTQYF. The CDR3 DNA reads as TGTGCCACCAAGGGCCCCGGGGTAGCGGGGAGCACAGATACGCAGTATTTT.